This TCR beta chain stems from a study of spatial heterogeneity in lung cancer. Study summary: Compared with alpha-chain sequences, beta-chain sequences were consistently detected in greater numbers.

CDR3 length equals 15 residues. Losses at the gene ends were 1 base for V and 4 bases for J; bases not matched to a gene: 5. Germline V CDR1 and CDR2: MGHRA, YSYEKL. Every molecule of TCR cDNA had its own unique molecular identifier. MiXCR was run by TCRdb on the 5' RACE reads, yielding one entry per CDR3 protein. Of tens of thousands of distinct CDR3 sequences in the sample, about 7% are singletons; the top ten hold 25% to 35%. This sample's time point: sample taken at primary tumor resection. Unsorted whole RNA from tumor, nontumor lung or frozen PBMC underwent sequencing. General study findings and limits: At resection, ubiquitous expanded tumor TCRs appeared in blood more than at follow-up.

To note about this clonotype: Its antigen is as yet unknown.

The rearrangement uses TRBV4-1 and TRBJ2-3; 7 nucleotides agree with TRBD2. The clonotype comes from a female donor with early-stage non-small cell lung cancer. This sample comprised PBMCs, obtained at surgery. CDR3 nucleotide sequence: TGCGCCAGCAGCCAAGGGGAGGGGTGGGCAGATACGCAGTATTTT. Amino acid sequence: CASSQGEGWADTQYF.